The 24 T cell receptor beta chains listed next were all sequenced from one sample in a study of blood T cell repertoires in COVID-19. Profiling relied on immunoSEQ multiplex PCR, and the TCRdb table lists in-frame clones only, not all of them. The sample records more than 85,000 clones, over 85% being singletons. Sequencing input: peripheral blood. Receptor source: a man between 65 and 85 years old with acute or convalescent COVID-19.

The gene calls are TRBV5-1 and TRBJ1-4, with 7 bases matching TRBD1. The CDR3 runs to 15 residues. Germline values: CDR1 SGHRS, CDR2 YFSETQ. V lost 0 bases and J lost 8; bases outside the gene matches: 7. The DNA for the CDR3 is TGCGCCAGCAGCTTGGTGGAGGGGGCTGCGGAAAAACTGTTTTTT. It translates to CASSLVEGAAEKLFF.

The chain recombines TRBV27 with TRBJ1-1, with no clear D. CDR3 length: 13 residues. Trimming removed 3 bases from V and 1 base from J, with 6 bases in between. Germline V gives CDR1 MNHEY, CDR2 SMNVEV (reference sequence). The CDR3 coding sequence is TGTGCCAGCAGTTTTGGCACGAACACTGAAGCTTTCTTT. Translation: CASSFGTNTEAFF.

This clone was seen just once. The chain recombines TRBV19 with TRBJ2-1; 12 bases agree with TRBD2. Looked up from germline, CDR1 is LNHDA and CDR2 is SQIVND (reference sequence). V dropped 5 bases and J dropped 1; count of bases not matched to a gene: 15. CDR3 length: 20 residues. CDR3 residues: CASSLMGTSGWATSYNEQFF. The CDR3 nucleotides read TGTGCCAGTAGTCTTATGGGGACTAGCGGGTGGGCAACTTCCTACAATGAGCAGTTCTTC.

The rearrangement links TRBV6-1 to TRBJ2-7, with 9 bases matching TRBD1. V lost 4 bases, J lost 5 bases, and 12 bases stayed unmatched. Germline lookup yields CDR1 MNHNS and CDR2 SASEGT. The CDR3 extends over 16 amino acids. CDR3 sequence reads: CASSAPGTGKDHEQYF. The CDR3, as DNA: TGTGCCAGCAGTGCTCCCGGGACAGGGAAGGACCACGAGCAGTACTTC.

This clone has only one observation. The V gene is TRBV6-6, the J gene TRBJ2-3; D possibly corresponds to TRBD1 (5 bases). Per the germline V gene, CDR1 is MNHNY and CDR2 is SVGAGI (reference sequence). The CDR3 loop spans 14 amino acids. The V end lost 0 bases, the J end lost 4 bases, and 8 bases lay between the germline ends. The CDR3 sequence: CASSYSTVPDTQYF. For the CDR3, the DNA is TGTGCCAGCAGTTACTCGACAGTCCCAGATACGCAGTATTTT.

A few counts support this clone. The rearrangement uses TRBV11-2 and TRBJ2-2, with D unclear. Deletions cut 1 base from V and 5 bases from J, with 11 bases between. The CDR3 is 15 residues long. Germline values: CDR1 SGHAT, CDR2 FQNNGV. CDR3 bases: TGTGCCAGCAGCTTAGTTCAGGTGCTGACCGGGGAGCTGTTTTTT. Encoded protein: CASSLVQVLTGELFF.

The chain links TRBV6-4 to TRBJ1-1; D call uncertain. The CDR3 is 13 amino acids. V shed 2 bases and J shed 1 base, with 5 bases lying between them. Germline CDR1 and CDR2: MRHNA and SNTAGT. CDR3 coding DNA: TGTGCCAGCAGTGACCCTCCGAACACTGAAGCTTTCTTT. It yields the protein CASSDPPNTEAFF.

Details on this clone: One junction end disagrees with the germline gene, perhaps due to a read error. This chain links TRBV18 with TRBJ2-1; D gene unclear. The CDR3 is made up of 15 amino acids. Germline-derived CDR1 and CDR2 are KGHSH and LQKENI. The CDR3 DNA reads as TGTGCCAGCTCCCCTTCCCTCGACTCCCACAATGAGCAGTTCTTC. It yields the protein CASSPSLDSHNEQFF.

The rearrangement uses TRBV7-2 and TRBJ1-1; D is undetermined. Germline V gene lookup returns CDR1 SGHTA and CDR2 FQGNSA. The CDR3 runs 12 residues. The V end lost 5 bases, the J end lost 4 bases, and 8 bases lay between the germline ends. The CDR3 DNA sequence: TGTGCCAGCAGCCTACTGAGCACTGAAGCTTTCTTT. Translation: CASSLLSTEAFF.

The V and J genes are TRBV16 and TRBJ1-4, with TRBD1 matching 8 bases. Germline V lookup: CDR1 KGHSY, CDR2 FQNENV. V lost 3 bases and J lost 8; bases outside the gene matches: 8. CDR3 length: 15 amino acids. CDR3 in amino acids: CASSQAGTGHEKLFF. The CDR3 DNA reads as TGTGCCAGCAGCCAGGCCGGGACAGGCCACGAAAAACTGTTTTTT.

The chain has TRBV10-2 and TRBJ2-3, with TRBD2 matching over 9 bases. Germline values: CDR1 WSHSY, CDR2 SAAADI. V was clipped by 6 bases and J by 7 bases; unmatched bases: 14. The CDR3 is made up of 16 amino acids. The CDR3 spells CASRAIAGAQGNTQYF. In nucleotides, the CDR3 is TGCGCCAGCAGAGCTATAGCGGGGGCACAGGGAAATACGCAGTATTTT.

The V gene is TRBV9, the J gene TRBJ1-1; tentative D call: TRBD1 (6 bases). The CDR3 runs 14 residues. Trimming left V 3 bases short and J 5 bases short, with 14 bases between. Germline assignment: CDR1 SGDLS and CDR2 YYNGEE. The CDR3 DNA follows: TGTGCCAGCAGCGAGAGGGGGTTGGGGACTGAAGCTTTCTTT. This gives the protein CASSERGLGTEAFF.

The V gene is TRBV27, the J gene TRBJ1-2; D ambiguous. CDR3 length equals 14 residues. Trimming took off 2 bases at V and 4 bases at J, with 11 bases between the two ends. Germline CDR1 is MNHEY and CDR2 is SMNVEV (reference sequence). The CDR3 here is CASSLARGFYGYTF. The CDR3 region has the DNA TGTGCCAGCAGTTTAGCCCGAGGTTTCTATGGCTACACCTTC.

The chain joins TRBV5-1 to TRBJ1-2; D may be TRBD1 (6 bases). Per the germline V gene, CDR1 is SGHRS and CDR2 is YFSETQ. The CDR3 runs to 14 residues. The V end lost 4 bases, the J end lost 4 bases, and 14 bases lay between the germline ends. The DNA for the CDR3 is TGCGCCAGCAGCCCCCGGACAGTTGGCTATGGCTACACCTTC. This gives the protein CASSPRTVGYGYTF. Full variable domain (missing parts from reference TRBV5-1 and TRBJ1-2): KAGVTQTPRYLIKTRGQQVTLSCSPISGHRSVSWYQQTPGQGLQFLFEYFSETQRNKGNFPGRFSGRQFSNSRSEMNVSTLELGDSALYLCASSPRTVGYGYTFGSGTRLTVV.

The chain employs TRBV18 and TRBJ1-4; a possible D gene is TRBD1 (6 bases). V lost 2 bases and J 6 bases, leaving 10 bases between the germline ends. The CDR3 has 14 residues. Per the germline V gene, CDR1 is KGHSH and CDR2 is LQKENI. Here the CDR3 DNA reads TGTGCCAGCTCACCAAGGGGGTCAGATGAAAAACTGTTTTTT. It specifies CASSPRGSDEKLFF.

This sequence joins TRBV6-6 and TRBJ2-3, with TRBD2 identical over 11 bases. Germline V gene sequence: CDR1 MNHNY, CDR2 SVGAGI (reference sequence). V lost 7 bases to trimming and J lost 0 bases; unmatched junction nucleotides: 6. There are 16 residues in the CDR3. In DNA form, the CDR3 reads TGTGCCAGCACCCCGCTAGCGGGGGGTAGCACAGATACGCAGTATTTT. This codes for CASTPLAGGSTDTQYF.

CDR3 loop: CASSLTGSNQPQHF. The CDR3 DNA reads TGTGCCAGCAGCTTGACAGGGTCCAATCAGCCCCAGCATTTT. This sequence joins TRBV5-6 and TRBJ1-5, with D tentatively TRBD1 (6 bases). From germline, CDR1 is SGHDT and CDR2 YYEEEE. The germline V and J ends were trimmed by 1 base and 3 bases, with 8 bases remaining between them. The CDR3 runs 14 residues.

The rearrangement links TRBV7-2 to TRBJ1-5; TRBD1 matches at 9 bases. J lost 6 bases, V lost 3 bases, and 9 bases had no gene match. The CDR3 sequence is 16 residues long. CDR1 is SGHTA, CDR2 FQGNSA, per germline. The CDR3 reads CASSFTSGTGFQPQHF. The CDR3 DNA is TGTGCCAGCAGCTTCACGTCCGGGACAGGGTTTCAGCCCCAGCATTTT.

The table lists this clone with a count of one. V is TRBV7-9 and J is TRBJ2-1; D is ambiguous. V was clipped by 4 bases and J by 6 bases, with 7 bases between them. Germline lookup yields CDR1 SEHNR and CDR2 FQNEAQ (reference sequence). The CDR3 extends over 12 amino acids. CDR3 sequence (DNA): TGTGCCAGCAGCTCAGCGAGCAATGAGCAGTTCTTC. Amino acid sequence: CASSSASNEQFF.

Here the CDR3 DNA reads TGTGCCAGTAGTATTACAGGGCATCCCCACGAGCAGTACTTC. It codes for CASSITGHPHEQYF. The chain uses TRBV19 and TRBJ2-7; weak D call: TRBD1 (6 bases). The CDR3 contains 14 residues. CDR1 and CDR2 (germline): LNHDA, SQIVND (reference sequence). V lost 3 bases and J 5 bases, leaving 14 bases between the germline ends.

This chain joins TRBV5-1 and TRBJ2-7, with D perhaps TRBD1 (6 bases). CDR1 is SGHRS, CDR2 YFSETQ, per germline. V dropped 5 bases and J dropped 4 bases, with 16 bases sitting between them. CDR3 length: 14 amino acids. The CDR3 sequence: CASRGGQGRYEQYF. The CDR3 coding sequence is TGCGCCAGCAGAGGTGGGCAGGGGCGGTACGAGCAGTACTTC.

This chain connects TRBV5-1 to TRBJ2-3; D is perhaps TRBD1 (6 bases). Trimming removed 4 bases from V and 1 base from J, with 19 bases in between. The CDR3 has 17 amino acids. Germline V gene sequence: CDR1 SGHRS, CDR2 YFSETQ. The CDR3 protein is CASSQPHQGPGTDTQYF. In DNA, the CDR3 is TGCGCCAGCAGCCAACCTCACCAGGGGCCGGGCACAGATACGCAGTATTTT.

The rearrangement links TRBV5-4 to TRBJ2-5; TRBD2 matches 12 bases. Looked up from germline, CDR1 is SGHNT and CDR2 is YYREEE (reference sequence). The CDR3 runs to 14 residues. V shed 4 bases and J 4 bases; nucleotides not matched to a gene: 2. CDR3 nucleotide sequence: TGTGCCAGCAGCCTAGCGGGGGGGCGAGAGACCCAGTACTTC. Translating gives CASSLAGGRETQYF. Complete variable domain (other parts from reference TRBV5-4 and TRBJ2-5): ETGVTQSPTHLIKTRGQQVTLRCSSQSGHNTVSWYQQALGQGPQFIFQYYREEENGRGNFPPRFSGLQFPNYSSELNVNALELDDSALYLCASSLAGGRETQYFGPGTRLLVL.

This clone came up once. V gene TRBV29-1 combines with J gene TRBJ2-7; no definite D call. The germline V and J ends were trimmed by 4 bases and 1 base, with 11 bases remaining between them. The CDR3 is 13 residues long. Germline V gene sequence: CDR1 SQVTM, CDR2 ANQGSEA. The CDR3 here is CSVVYYTSYEQYF. CDR3 sequence (DNA): TGCAGCGTTGTTTATTACACATCCTACGAGCAGTACTTC.